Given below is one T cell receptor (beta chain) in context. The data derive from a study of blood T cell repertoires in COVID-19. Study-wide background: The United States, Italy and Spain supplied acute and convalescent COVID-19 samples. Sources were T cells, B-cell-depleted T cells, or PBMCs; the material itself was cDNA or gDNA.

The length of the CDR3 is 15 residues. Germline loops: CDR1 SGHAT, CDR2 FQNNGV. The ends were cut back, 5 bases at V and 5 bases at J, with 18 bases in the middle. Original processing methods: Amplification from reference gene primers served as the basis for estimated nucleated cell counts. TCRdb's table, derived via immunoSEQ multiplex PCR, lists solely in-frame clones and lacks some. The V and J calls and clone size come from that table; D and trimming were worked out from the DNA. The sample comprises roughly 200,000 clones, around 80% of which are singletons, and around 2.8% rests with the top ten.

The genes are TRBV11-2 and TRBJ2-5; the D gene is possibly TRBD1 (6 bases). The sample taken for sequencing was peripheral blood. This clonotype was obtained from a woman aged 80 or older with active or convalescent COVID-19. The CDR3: CASSQTLAGVETQYF. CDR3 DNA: TGTGCCAGCAGCCAAACCCTCGCAGGGGTCGAGACCCAGTACTTC.